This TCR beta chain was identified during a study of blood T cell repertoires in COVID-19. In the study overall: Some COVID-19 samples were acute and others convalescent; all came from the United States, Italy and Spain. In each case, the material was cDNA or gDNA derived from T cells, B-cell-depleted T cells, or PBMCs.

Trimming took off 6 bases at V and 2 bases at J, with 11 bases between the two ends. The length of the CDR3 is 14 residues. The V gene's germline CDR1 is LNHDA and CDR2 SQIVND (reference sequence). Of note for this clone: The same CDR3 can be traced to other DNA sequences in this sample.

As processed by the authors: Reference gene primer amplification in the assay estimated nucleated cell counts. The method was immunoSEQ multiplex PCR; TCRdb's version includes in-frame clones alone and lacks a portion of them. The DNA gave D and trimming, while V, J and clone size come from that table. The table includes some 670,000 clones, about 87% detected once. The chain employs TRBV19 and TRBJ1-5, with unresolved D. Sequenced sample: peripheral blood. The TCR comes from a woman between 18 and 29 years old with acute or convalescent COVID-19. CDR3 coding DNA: TGTGCCAGTAGCCTGGGTCGGGGCAATCAGCCCCAGCATTTT. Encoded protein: CASSLGRGNQPQHF.